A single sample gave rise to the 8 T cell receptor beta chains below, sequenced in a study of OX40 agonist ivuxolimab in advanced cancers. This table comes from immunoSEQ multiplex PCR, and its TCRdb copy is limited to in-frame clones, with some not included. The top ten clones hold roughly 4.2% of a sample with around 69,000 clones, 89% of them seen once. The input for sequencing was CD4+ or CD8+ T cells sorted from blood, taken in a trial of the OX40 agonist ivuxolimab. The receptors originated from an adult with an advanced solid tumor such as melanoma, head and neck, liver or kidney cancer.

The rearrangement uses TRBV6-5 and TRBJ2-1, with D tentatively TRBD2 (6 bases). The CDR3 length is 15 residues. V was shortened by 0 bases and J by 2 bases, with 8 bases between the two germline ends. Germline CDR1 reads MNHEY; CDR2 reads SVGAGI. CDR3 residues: CASSYSRGTYNEQFF. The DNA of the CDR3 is TGTGCCAGCAGTTACTCGCGGGGAACCTACAATGAGCAGTTCTTC.

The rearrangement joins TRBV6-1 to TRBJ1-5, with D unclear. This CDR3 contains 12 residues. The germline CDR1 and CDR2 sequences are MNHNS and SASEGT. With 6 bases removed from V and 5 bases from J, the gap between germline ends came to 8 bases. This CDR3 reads CASRTSDQPQHF. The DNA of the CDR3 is TGTGCCAGCAGAACGTCGGATCAGCCCCAGCATTTT.

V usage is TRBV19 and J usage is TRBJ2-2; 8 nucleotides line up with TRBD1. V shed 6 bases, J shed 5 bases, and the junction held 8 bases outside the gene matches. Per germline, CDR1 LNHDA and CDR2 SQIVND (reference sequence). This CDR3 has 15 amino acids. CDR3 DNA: TGTGCCAGTAGAGCTATACAGGGGGTAACCGGGGAGCTGTTTTTT. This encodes CASRAIQGVTGELFF.

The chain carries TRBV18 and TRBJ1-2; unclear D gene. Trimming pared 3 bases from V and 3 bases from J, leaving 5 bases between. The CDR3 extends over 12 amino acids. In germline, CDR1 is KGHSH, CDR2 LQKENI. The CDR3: CASSPGDYGYTF. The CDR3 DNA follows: TGTGCCAGCTCACCTGGGGACTATGGCTACACCTTC.

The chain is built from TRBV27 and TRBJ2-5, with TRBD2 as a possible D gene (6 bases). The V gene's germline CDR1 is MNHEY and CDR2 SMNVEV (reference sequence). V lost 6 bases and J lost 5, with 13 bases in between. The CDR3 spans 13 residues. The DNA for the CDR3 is TGTGCCAGCAGATCCGGGAGCTGGGAGACCCAGTACTTC. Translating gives CASRSGSWETQYF.

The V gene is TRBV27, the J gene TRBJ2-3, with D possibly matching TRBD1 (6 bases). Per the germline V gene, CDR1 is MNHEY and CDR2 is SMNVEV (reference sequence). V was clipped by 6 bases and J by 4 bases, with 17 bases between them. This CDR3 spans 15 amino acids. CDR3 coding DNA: TGTGCCAGCAGCCCCGACAGGCAGCGATCAGATACGCAGTATTTT. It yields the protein CASSPDRQRSDTQYF.

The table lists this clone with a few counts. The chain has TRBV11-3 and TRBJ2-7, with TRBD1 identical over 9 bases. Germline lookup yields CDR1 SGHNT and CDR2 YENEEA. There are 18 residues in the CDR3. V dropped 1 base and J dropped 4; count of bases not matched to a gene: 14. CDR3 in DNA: TGTGCCAGCAGCTTAGCCCAAGCCGGGACAGGGTGGGGATACGAGCAGTACTTC. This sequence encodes CASSLAQAGTGWGYEQYF.

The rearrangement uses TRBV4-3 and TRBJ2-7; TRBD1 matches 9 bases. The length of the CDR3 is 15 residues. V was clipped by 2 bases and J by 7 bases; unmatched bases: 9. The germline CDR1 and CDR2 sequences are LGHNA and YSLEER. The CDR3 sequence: CASSQSPRTGEEQYF. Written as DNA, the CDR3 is TGCGCCAGCAGCCAAAGCCCCCGGACAGGGGAAGAGCAGTACTTC.